One sample yielded the 25 T cell receptor beta chains listed below, sequenced in a study of T-cell reconstitution after alpha-beta-depleted transplantation in children. Unique molecular identifiers were incorporated when the TCRbeta library was constructed. Using its own MiXCR run on the PCR reads, TCRdb lists one record per CDR3 protein. The sample contains around 370,000 distinct CDR3 sequences, approximately 10% of which appear only once. The material sequenced was PBMCs from the stem cell graft donor, taken from the stem cell graft. These receptors came from a human donor who donated a stem cell graft to a child with acute lymphoblastic leukemia.

V is TRBV29-1 and J is TRBJ2-5, with D hard to call. The CDR3 is 12 amino acids. Germline CDR1 reads SQVTM; CDR2 reads ANQGSEA. Trimming cost V 6 bases and J 0 bases, with 8 bases left between them. CDR3 sequence reads: CSVSLYQETQYF. Written as DNA, the CDR3 is TGCAGCGTCTCACTGTACCAAGAGACCCAGTACTTC.

This clonotype was seen only a few times. The chain links TRBV7-6 to TRBJ2-7; 12 bases line up with TRBD1. The length of the CDR3 is 16 residues. Germline V gene lookup returns CDR1 SGHVS and CDR2 FNYEAQ. J lost 5 bases, V lost 4 bases, and 9 bases had no gene match. Written as DNA, the CDR3 is TGTGCCAGCAGCTCCTCCCCGGGACAGGGGGCCAACGAGCAGTACTTC. It yields the protein CASSSSPGQGANEQYF.

The table lists this clonotype with a few counts. The V gene is TRBV7-9, the J gene TRBJ1-1, with 7 bases identical to TRBD1. CDR1 is SEHNR and CDR2 is FQNEAQ in the germline V gene (reference sequence). This CDR3 region has 12 residues. The ends lost 4 bases at V and 11 bases at J; junction bases unmatched: 7. The CDR3 loop reads CASSSLDREAFF. The CDR3 DNA is TGTGCCAGCAGCTCCCTCGACAGGGAGGCTTTCTTT.

The V gene is TRBV7-2, the J gene TRBJ2-7; 7 nucleotides line up with TRBD1. Germline CDR1 reads SGHTA; CDR2 reads FQGNSA. Trimming at V came to 5 bases and at J to 1 base, leaving 5 bases not matched to a gene. The CDR3 covers 14 residues. This CDR3 reads CASSVNRGSYEQYF. The CDR3 DNA follows: TGTGCCAGCAGCGTAAACAGGGGATCCTACGAGCAGTACTTC.

This chain connects TRBV20-1 to TRBJ2-3; no firm D call. Germline CDR1 and CDR2: DFQATT and SNEGSKA (reference sequence). The CDR3 is made up of 12 amino acids. V was shortened by 4 bases and J by 2 bases, with 7 bases between the two germline ends. The CDR3 sequence is CSATESTDTQYF. The CDR3 coding sequence is TGCAGTGCTACCGAATCCACAGATACGCAGTATTTT.

This clonotype showed up many times. The chain links TRBV7-2 to TRBJ2-7; 8 positions agree with TRBD2. V gave up 2 bases and J gave up 3 bases; unmatched junction bases: 3. CDR1 and CDR2 from the germline V gene are SGHTA and FQGNSA. This CDR3 spans 14 amino acids. The DNA for the CDR3 is TGTGCCAGCAGCTTACGGCGGGAGGTCTACGAGCAGTACTTC. Its translation is CASSLRREVYEQYF.

This clonotype was seen more than once but under ten times. V is TRBV7-8 and J is TRBJ2-1, with a tentative D call TRBD2 (6 bases). This CDR3 spans 17 amino acids. Germline assignment: CDR1 SGHVS and CDR2 FQNEAQ. The ends were cut back, 5 bases at V and 0 bases at J, with 17 bases in the middle. CDR3 loop: CASSLFQRASSYNEQFF. The CDR3 nucleotides read TGTGCCAGCAGCCTCTTCCAGCGGGCGAGCTCCTACAATGAGCAGTTCTTC.

This clonotype has ten or more counts. CDR3 protein: CASSPAGEETQYF. The CDR3 nucleotides are TGTGCCAGCAGTCCCGCAGGGGAAGAGACCCAGTACTTC. The rearrangement links TRBV6-2 or TRBV6-3 to TRBJ2-5; TRBD1 might be the D (6 bases). Trimming removed 5 bases from V and 3 bases from J, with 10 bases in between. From germline, CDR1 is MNHEY and CDR2 SVGEGT. The CDR3 is made up of 13 amino acids.

The V gene is TRBV7-2, the J gene TRBJ2-7, with 8 positions matching TRBD1. Germline CDR1 SGHTA, CDR2 FQGNSA. The ends lost 4 bases at V and 2 bases at J; junction bases unmatched: 7. The CDR3 runs 15 residues. CDR3 nucleotide sequence: TGTGCCAGCAGCTACGGACAGGGCGGCCCCTACGAGCAGTACTTC. Residues: CASSYGQGGPYEQYF.

This clonotype has just a few counts. The rearrangement uses TRBV4-1 and TRBJ2-3; TRBD1 aligns across 7 bases. The CDR3 spans 17 residues. Germline CDR1 reads MGHRA; CDR2 reads YSYEKL. Losses at the gene ends were 1 base for V and 1 base for J; bases not matched to a gene: 8. The CDR3 sequence is CASSQAPTGLGTDTQYF. The CDR3 DNA reads TGCGCCAGCAGCCAAGCCCCGACAGGGTTGGGCACAGATACGCAGTATTTT.

This clonotype came up a few times. The chain combines TRBV28 with TRBJ2-1, with TRBD2 identical over 12 bases. The trim removed 2 bases at V and 6 bases at J, leaving 14 bases unmatched. There are 19 residues in the CDR3. Germline lookup yields CDR1 MDHEN and CDR2 SYDVKM. Here the CDR3 DNA reads TGTGCCAGCAGTTTAAAGCGGACTAGCGGGAAGAAGATAACCAATGAGCAGTTCTTC. Encoded protein: CASSLKRTSGKKITNEQFF. The full variable domain, with the rest looked up from reference TRBV28 and TRBJ2-1, is DVKVTQSSRYLVKRTGEKVFLECVQDMDHENMFWYRQDPGLGLRLIYFSYDVKMKEKGDIPEGYSVSREKKERFSLILESASTNQTSMYLCASSLKRTSGKKITNEQFFGPGTRLTVL.

This clonotype was counted many times. The rearrangement joins TRBV7-2 to TRBJ1-5; possibly TRBD1 for D (5 bases). CDR3 length: 14 residues. The germline CDR1 and CDR2 sequences are SGHTA and FQGNSA. The V end was cut by 6 bases, the J end by 7 bases, with 16 bases between. DNA of the CDR3: TGTGCCAGCAGACTTGGACGGGCAGGGCAGCCCCAGCATTTT. Translating gives CASRLGRAGQPQHF. Looking up the rest from reference TRBV7-2 and TRBJ1-5 gives the full variable domain: GAGVSQSPSNKVTEKGKDVELRCDPISGHTALYWYRQSLGQGLEFLIYFQGNSAPDKSGLPSDRFSAERTGGSVSTLTIQRTQQEDSAVYLCASRLGRAGQPQHFGDGTRLSIL.

For this clonotype: A read error may produce the germline difference seen at one junction end. The chain combines TRBV25-1 with TRBJ2-2; D may be TRBD1 or TRBD2 (5 bases each). This CDR3 contains 16 residues. In germline, CDR1 is MGHDK, CDR2 SYGVNS. The CDR3 loop reads CASSDGTEPYTVELFF. The CDR3, as DNA: TGTGCCAGCAGTGATGGGACCGAGCCTTACACCGTGGAGCTGTTTTTT.

The chain's CDR3 is CASSRPGEMNTEAFF. The CDR3 region has the DNA TGCGCCAGCAGCCGACCAGGGGAGATGAACACTGAAGCTTTCTTT. This chain connects TRBV4-3 to TRBJ1-1; D is possibly TRBD1 (6 bases). Germline values: CDR1 LGHNA, CDR2 YSLEER. V was trimmed by 4 bases and J by 0 bases, leaving 12 bases between them. The CDR3 has 15 amino acids.

A word on this clonotype: The junction differs from germline at one of its ends, possibly a read error. This sequence joins TRBV11-2 and TRBJ1-1; 8 bases agree with TRBD1. Germline assignment: CDR1 SGHAT and CDR2 FQNNGV. The CDR3 extends over 16 amino acids. The CDR3 DNA follows: TGTGCCAGCAGCTACGGACAGGGACGGATGAACACTGAAGTTTTCTTT. Protein: CASSYGQGRMNTEVFF.

V and J are TRBV14 and TRBJ1-2; D gene unclear. The CDR3 spans 18 residues. V lost 0 bases and J lost 1, with 18 bases in between. The germline V gene has CDR1 SGHDN and CDR2 FVKESK. The CDR3: CASSQDWSEVPYNYGYTF. The CDR3 DNA follows: TGTGCCAGCAGCCAAGATTGGTCAGAAGTACCCTATAACTATGGCTACACCTTC.

This clonotype has only a few counts. In nucleotides, the CDR3 is TGTGCCAGCAGGGAGACAGGGGGAAATTCACCCCTCCACTTT. Translation: CASRETGGNSPLHF. The V gene is TRBV6-1, the J gene TRBJ1-6, with TRBD1 matching over 9 bases. The J segment lost 7 bases and the V segment lost 6 bases, leaving 4 bases of the junction unmatched. The length of the CDR3 is 14 residues. Per germline, CDR1 MNHNS and CDR2 SASEGT.

This clonotype was observed many times. The chain is built from TRBV5-1 and TRBJ2-3; the match to TRBD2 covers 12 bases. The germline V gene encodes CDR1 SGHRS and CDR2 YFSETQ. The length of the CDR3 is 16 residues. J lost 5 bases, V lost 3 bases, and 7 bases had no gene match. The CDR3 protein is CASSSTSGSGRDTQYF. CDR3 DNA: TGCGCCAGCAGCTCGACTAGCGGGAGCGGAAGAGATACGCAGTATTTT.

A few counts support this clonotype. Germline and junction disagree at one end, which may indicate a read error. This chain connects TRBV20-1 to TRBJ2-7; 13 bases line up with TRBD2. The CDR3 totals 15 residues. Looked up from germline, CDR1 is DFQATT and CDR2 is SNEGSKA (reference sequence). The CDR3 nucleotides read TGCTGTGCTAAGGGACTAGCGGGACTAACCTACGAGCAGTACTTC. This encodes CCAKGLAGLTYEQYF.

The table lists this clonotype with many counts. V is TRBV4-1 and J is TRBJ2-3; the D is unclear. V shed 6 bases and J shed 0 bases, with 13 bases lying between them. The CDR3 sequence is 15 residues long. Germline V gene sequence: CDR1 MGHRA, CDR2 YSYEKL. The CDR3 DNA follows: TGCGCCAGCAGTCAGGTCAGCCCTAGCACAGATACGCAGTATTTT. Translated, it gives CASSQVSPSTDTQYF.

As concerns this clonotype: An end of the junction does not agree with germline; a read error may underlie this. The chain has TRBV4-1 and TRBJ1-2, with unresolved D. In germline, CDR1 is MGHRA, CDR2 YSYEKL. The CDR3 has 13 residues. The CDR3 reads CASRQEHESGYTF. The CDR3 DNA is TGCGCCAGCAGACAAGAGCATGAGAGTGGCTACACCTTC.

This clonotype was detected a few times. The chain combines TRBV7-8 with TRBJ2-7; TRBD1 aligns across 9 bases. The CDR3 totals 12 residues. Germline CDR1 is SGHVS and CDR2 is FQNEAQ. Germline trimming cut 4 bases from V and 10 bases from J; bases unmatched to any gene: 5. CDR3: CASSSGTGRQYF. The CDR3 DNA reads as TGTGCCAGCAGCTCCGGGACAGGGAGACAGTACTTC.

This clonotype was picked up many times. The chain uses TRBV5-1 and TRBJ1-1; no clear D. The CDR3 contains 13 residues. In germline, CDR1 is SGHRS, CDR2 YFSETQ. Trimming took 2 bases from V and 1 from J, leaving 6 bases between them. The CDR3 spells CASSLTENTEAFF. The DNA for the CDR3 is TGCGCCAGCAGCTTAACAGAGAACACTGAAGCTTTCTTT. Variable domain in full (rest from reference TRBV5-1 and TRBJ1-1): KAGVTQTPRYLIKTRGQQVTLSCSPISGHRSVSWYQQTPGQGLQFLFEYFSETQRNKGNFPGRFSGRQFSNSRSEMNVSTLELGDSALYLCASSLTENTEAFFGQGTRLTVV.

This clonotype was detected many times. The chain combines TRBV2 with TRBJ2-1, with TRBD2 as a possible D gene (6 bases). This CDR3 has 14 residues. The V end lost 7 bases, the J end lost 7 bases, and 17 bases lay between the germline ends. The germline CDR1 and CDR2 sequences are SNHLY and FYNNEI. This CDR3 reads CASILQAGFNEQFF. The CDR3 coding sequence is TGTGCCAGCATTCTCCAAGCGGGTTTTAATGAGCAGTTCTTC.

This clonotype occurred a few times. The gene calls are TRBV3-1 and TRBJ1-1; TRBD1 agrees at 8 bases. Germline lookup yields CDR1 LGHDT and CDR2 YNNKEL (reference sequence). The CDR3 extends over 15 amino acids. The trim removed 6 bases at V and 3 bases at J, leaving 9 bases unmatched. CDR3 bases: TGTGCCAGCAGTCATACCGGACAGGGCCACACTGAAGCTTTCTTT. It specifies CASSHTGQGHTEAFF.